This T cell receptor beta chain was profiled in a study of blood T cells in healthy people across ages. Notes on the study in general: From one million sequenced T cells, diversity estimates were lower bounds.

For the second PCR, which ran for roughly 6 to 12 cycles, a sample-barcoded 5' primer and a J-beta primer mix were used. TCRdb ran MiXCR on the 5' RACE reads and lists one entry per CDR3 protein. Among over 500,000 distinct CDR3 sequences, roughly half were seen once, and the ten largest hold about 13%. With 0 bases removed from V and 0 bases from J, the gap between germline ends came to 13 bases. Germline-derived CDR1 and CDR2 are SGHRS and YFSETQ. There are 18 residues in the CDR3. Concerning this clonotype: The antigen remains undetermined. This may be a read error: a much more frequent sequence differs by one nucleotide.

This TCR derives from a woman older than 75 in good health. The sample was blood. The gene calls are TRBV5-1 and TRBJ1-6; possible D gene TRBD1, 6 bases. The CDR3 sequence is CASSLGGGTSSYNSPLHF. The CDR3 nucleotides read TGCGCCAGCAGCTTGGGAGGGGGTACGAGCTCCTATAATTCACCCCTCCACTTT.